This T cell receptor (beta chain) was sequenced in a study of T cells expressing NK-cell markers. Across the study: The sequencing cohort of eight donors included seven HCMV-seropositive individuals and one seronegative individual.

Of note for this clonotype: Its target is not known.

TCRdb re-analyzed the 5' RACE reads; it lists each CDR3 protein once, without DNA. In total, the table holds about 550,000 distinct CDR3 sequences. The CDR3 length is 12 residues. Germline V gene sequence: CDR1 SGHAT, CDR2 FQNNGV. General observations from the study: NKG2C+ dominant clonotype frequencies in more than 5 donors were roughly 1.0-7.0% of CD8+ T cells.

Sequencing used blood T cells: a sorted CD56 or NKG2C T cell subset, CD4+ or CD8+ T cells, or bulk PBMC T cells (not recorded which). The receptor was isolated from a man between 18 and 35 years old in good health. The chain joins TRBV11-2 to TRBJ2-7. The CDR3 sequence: CASSFDRTEQYF.